The clone carrying this TCR beta chain was picked up one time. The data were obtained in a study of T cells in tuberculosis. Clones were read by immunoSEQ multiplex PCR, and TCRdb kept only the in-frame ones, dropping some. The sample lists some 47,000 clones; about 96% were seen once. This CDR3 is built from 13 residues. Germline V gene sequence: CDR1 SGHRS, CDR2 YFSETQ. V lost 0 bases and J 1 base, leaving 5 bases between the germline ends. The V and J genes are TRBV5-1 and TRBJ2-7, with unresolved D. Sequenced sample: PBMCs. The TCR comes from a donor aged 10-29 years with latent tuberculosis or without tuberculosis infection. CDR3 sequence (DNA): TGCGCCAGCAGCTTGGCCAGATCCTACGAGCAGTACTTC. This sequence encodes CASSLARSYEQYF. Full variable domain (remainder filled in from reference TRBV5-1 and TRBJ2-7): KAGVTQTPRYLIKTRGQQVTLSCSPISGHRSVSWYQQTPGQGLQFLFEYFSETQRNKGNFPGRFSGRQFSNSRSEMNVSTLELGDSALYLCASSLARSYEQYFGPGTRLTVT.